This T cell receptor beta chain was identified in a study of CD8 T cells in ankylosing spondylitis. Findings and caveats of the study: The study identified a TCR beta motif of roughly eight highly homologous variants that appeared characteristic of ankylosing spondylitis blood.

TCRdb reanalysed the 5' RACE reads using MiXCR and keeps one entry per CDR3 protein. Among some 140,000 distinct CDR3 sequences listed, roughly 18% were seen once. This clonotype occurred many times. Antigen unknown. The germline CDR1 and CDR2 sequences are SGHKS and YYEKEE (reference sequence). The V end was cut by 5 bases, the J end by 6 bases, with 6 bases between. The CDR3 covers 11 residues. The sequenced sample consisted of blood, either unsorted or a sorted T cell fraction (not recorded which). This receptor was obtained from a male donor with ankylosing spondylitis. This chain joins TRBV5-5 and TRBJ2-1, with D unresolved. The CDR3 DNA sequence: TGTGCCAGCAGTCCGGGCAATGAGCAGTTCTTC. Protein: CASSPGNEQFF.